The sequence of this T cell receptor (beta chain) was determined in a study of T-cell reconstitution after alpha-beta-depleted transplantation in children. Germline CDR1 SGHRS, CDR2 YFSETQ. With 4 bases removed from V and 3 bases from J, the gap between germline ends came to 14 bases. The CDR3 consists of 15 residues. Library preparation (for TCRbeta) was performed with unique molecular identifiers. TCRdb called the PCR reads again in MiXCR, with one record for every CDR3 protein. The repertoire has about 980,000 distinct CDR3 sequences, roughly 29% of them found once; the top ten carry about 28%. This clonotype was observed a handful of times.

The sequence was obtained from a boy in the first two years of life who had a stem cell transplant for SCID, so the T cells may come from the graft donor. The input for sequencing was PBMCs, mostly from graft donor cells, taken 360 days after TCRalphabeta/CD19-depleted stem cell transplant. The chain uses TRBV5-1 and TRBJ2-1; D tentatively fits TRBD1 or TRBD2 (5 bases each). For the CDR3, the DNA is TGCGCCAGCAGCCGAACCGGGACGGACTACAATGAGCAGTTCTTC. Amino acids: CASSRTGTDYNEQFF. Complete variable domain (other parts from reference TRBV5-1 and TRBJ2-1): KAGVTQTPRYLIKTRGQQVTLSCSPISGHRSVSWYQQTPGQGLQFLFEYFSETQRNKGNFPGRFSGRQFSNSRSEMNVSTLELGDSALYLCASSRTGTDYNEQFFGPGTRLTVL.